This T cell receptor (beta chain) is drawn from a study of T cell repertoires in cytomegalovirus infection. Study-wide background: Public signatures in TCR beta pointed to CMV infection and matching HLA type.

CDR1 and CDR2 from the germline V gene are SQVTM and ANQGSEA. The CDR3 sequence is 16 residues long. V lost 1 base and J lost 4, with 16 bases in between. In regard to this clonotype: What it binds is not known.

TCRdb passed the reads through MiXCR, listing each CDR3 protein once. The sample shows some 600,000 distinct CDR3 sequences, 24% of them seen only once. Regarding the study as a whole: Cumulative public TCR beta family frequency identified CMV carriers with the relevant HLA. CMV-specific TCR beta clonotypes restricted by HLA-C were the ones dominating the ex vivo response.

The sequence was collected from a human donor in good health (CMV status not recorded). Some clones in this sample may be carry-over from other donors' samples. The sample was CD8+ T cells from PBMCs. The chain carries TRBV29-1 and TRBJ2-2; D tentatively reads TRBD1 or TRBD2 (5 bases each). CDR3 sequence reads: CSVEGRGNQATGELFF. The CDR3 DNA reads TGCAGCGTTGAAGGTCGGGGCAACCAGGCCACCGGGGAGCTGTTTTTT.